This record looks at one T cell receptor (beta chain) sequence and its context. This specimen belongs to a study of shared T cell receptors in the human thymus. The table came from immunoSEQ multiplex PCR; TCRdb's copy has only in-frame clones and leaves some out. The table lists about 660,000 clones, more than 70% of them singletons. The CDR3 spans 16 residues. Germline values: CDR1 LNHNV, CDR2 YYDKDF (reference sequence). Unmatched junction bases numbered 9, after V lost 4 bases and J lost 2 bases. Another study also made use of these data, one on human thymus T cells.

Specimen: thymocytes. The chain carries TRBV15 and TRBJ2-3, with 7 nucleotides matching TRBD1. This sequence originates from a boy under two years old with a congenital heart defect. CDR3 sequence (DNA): TGTGCCACCAGCAACCGGGCCGAGGGGGCCACAGATACGCAGTATTTT. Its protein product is CATSNRAEGATDTQYF.